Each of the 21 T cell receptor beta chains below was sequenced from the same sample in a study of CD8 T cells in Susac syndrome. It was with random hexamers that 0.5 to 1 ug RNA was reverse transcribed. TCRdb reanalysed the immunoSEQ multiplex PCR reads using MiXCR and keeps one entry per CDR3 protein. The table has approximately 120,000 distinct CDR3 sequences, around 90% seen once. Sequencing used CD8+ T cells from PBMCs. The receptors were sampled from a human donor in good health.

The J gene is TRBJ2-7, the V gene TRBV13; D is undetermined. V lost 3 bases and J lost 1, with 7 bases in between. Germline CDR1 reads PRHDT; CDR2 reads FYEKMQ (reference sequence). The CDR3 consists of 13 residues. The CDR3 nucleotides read TGTGCCAGCAGCTTGGGATTTTCCTACGAGCAGTACTTC. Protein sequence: CASSLGFSYEQYF.

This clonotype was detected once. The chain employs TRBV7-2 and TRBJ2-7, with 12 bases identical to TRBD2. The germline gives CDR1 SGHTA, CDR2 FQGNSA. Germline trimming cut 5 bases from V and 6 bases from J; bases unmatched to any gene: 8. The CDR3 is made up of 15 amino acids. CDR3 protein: CASSPRTSGAGEQYF. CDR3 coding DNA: TGTGCCAGCAGCCCAAGGACTAGCGGGGCGGGCGAGCAGTACTTC. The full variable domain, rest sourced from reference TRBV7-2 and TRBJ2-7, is GAGVSQSPSNKVTEKGKDVELRCDPISGHTALYWYRQSLGQGLEFLIYFQGNSAPDKSGLPSDRFSAERTGGSVSTLTIQRTQQEDSAVYLCASSPRTSGAGEQYFGPGTRLTVT.

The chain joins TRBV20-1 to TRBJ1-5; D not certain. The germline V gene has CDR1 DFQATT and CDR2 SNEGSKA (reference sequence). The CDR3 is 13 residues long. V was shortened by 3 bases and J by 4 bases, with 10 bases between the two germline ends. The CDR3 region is CSASRALNQPQHF. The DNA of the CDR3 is TGCAGTGCTAGCCGGGCGCTTAATCAGCCCCAGCATTTT.

The CDR3 protein is CASSRSGKQGGSYEQYF. The CDR3 DNA sequence: TGTGCCAGTAGTAGAAGCGGAAAACAGGGTGGGTCCTACGAGCAGTACTTC. The rearrangement links TRBV19 to TRBJ2-7; a possible D gene is TRBD1 (6 bases). This CDR3 contains 17 residues. The germline V gene has CDR1 LNHDA and CDR2 SQIVND (reference sequence). V lost 4 bases, J lost 1 base, and 20 bases lay in between.

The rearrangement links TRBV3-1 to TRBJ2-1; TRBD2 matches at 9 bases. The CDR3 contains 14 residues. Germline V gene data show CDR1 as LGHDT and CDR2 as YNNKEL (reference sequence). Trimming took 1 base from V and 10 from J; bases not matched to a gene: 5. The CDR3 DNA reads TGTGCCAGCAGCCAAGGGACTAGCGTGAAAGAGCAGTTCTTC. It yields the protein CASSQGTSVKEQFF.

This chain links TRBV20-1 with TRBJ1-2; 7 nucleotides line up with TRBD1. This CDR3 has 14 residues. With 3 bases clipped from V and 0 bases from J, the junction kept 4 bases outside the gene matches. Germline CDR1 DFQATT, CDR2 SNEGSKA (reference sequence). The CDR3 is CSARHQGANYGYTF. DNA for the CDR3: TGCAGTGCTAGGCATCAGGGGGCTAACTATGGCTACACCTTC.

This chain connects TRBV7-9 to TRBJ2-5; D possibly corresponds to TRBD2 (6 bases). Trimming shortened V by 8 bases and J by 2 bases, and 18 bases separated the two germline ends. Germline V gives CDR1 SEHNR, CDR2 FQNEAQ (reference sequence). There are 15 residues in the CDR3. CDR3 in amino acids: CASPPGVSGQETQYF. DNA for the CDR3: TGTGCCAGCCCCCCCGGGGTTAGCGGACAAGAGACCCAGTACTTC.

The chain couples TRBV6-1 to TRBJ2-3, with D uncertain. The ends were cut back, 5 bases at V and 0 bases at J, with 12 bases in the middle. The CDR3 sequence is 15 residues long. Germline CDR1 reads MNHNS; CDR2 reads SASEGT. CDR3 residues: CASSLLVGSTDTQYF. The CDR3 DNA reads TGTGCCAGCAGTCTTCTAGTCGGGAGCACAGATACGCAGTATTTT.

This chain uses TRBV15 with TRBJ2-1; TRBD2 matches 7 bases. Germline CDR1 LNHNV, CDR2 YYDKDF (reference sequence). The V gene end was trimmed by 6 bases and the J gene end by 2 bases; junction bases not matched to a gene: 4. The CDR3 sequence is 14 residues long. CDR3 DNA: TGTGCCACCAGTCCAGCGGGAACCTACAATGAGCAGTTCTTC. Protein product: CATSPAGTYNEQFF.

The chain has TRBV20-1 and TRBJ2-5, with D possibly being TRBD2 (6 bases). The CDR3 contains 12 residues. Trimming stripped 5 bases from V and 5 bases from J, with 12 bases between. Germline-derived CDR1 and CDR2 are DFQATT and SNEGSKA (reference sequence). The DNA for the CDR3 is TGCAGTGCTGGAGGAGGGAGGGAGACCCAGTACTTC. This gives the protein CSAGGGRETQYF.

CDR3 DNA sequence: TGTGCCAGCAGTCCAGAGGACAATGAGCAGTTCTTC. Encoded protein: CASSPEDNEQFF. The rearrangement links TRBV6-2 or TRBV6-3 to TRBJ2-1; D remains unclear. The CDR3 runs to 12 residues. Deletions cut 5 bases from V and 5 bases from J, with 7 bases between. CDR1 and CDR2 from the germline V gene are MNHEY and SVGEGT.

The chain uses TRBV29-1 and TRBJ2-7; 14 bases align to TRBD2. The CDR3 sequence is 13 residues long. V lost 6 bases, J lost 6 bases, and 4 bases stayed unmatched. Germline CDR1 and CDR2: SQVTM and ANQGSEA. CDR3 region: CSVGLAGEGEQYF. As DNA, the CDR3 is TGCAGCGTGGGACTAGCGGGAGAAGGCGAGCAGTACTTC.

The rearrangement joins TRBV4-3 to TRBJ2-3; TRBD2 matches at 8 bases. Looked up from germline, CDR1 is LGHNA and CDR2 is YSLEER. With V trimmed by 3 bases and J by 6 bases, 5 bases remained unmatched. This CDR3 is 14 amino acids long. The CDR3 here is CASSQRGDWDTQYF. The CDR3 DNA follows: TGCGCCAGCAGCCAGCGGGGGGATTGGGATACGCAGTATTTT.

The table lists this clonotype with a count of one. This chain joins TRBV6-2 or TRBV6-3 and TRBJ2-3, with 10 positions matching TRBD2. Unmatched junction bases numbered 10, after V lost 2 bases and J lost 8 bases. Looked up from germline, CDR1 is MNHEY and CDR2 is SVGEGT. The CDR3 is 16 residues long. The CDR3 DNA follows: TGTGCCAGCAGTTACGCGCCCAGCGGGAGGGTTTCTACGCAGTATTTT. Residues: CASSYAPSGRVSTQYF.

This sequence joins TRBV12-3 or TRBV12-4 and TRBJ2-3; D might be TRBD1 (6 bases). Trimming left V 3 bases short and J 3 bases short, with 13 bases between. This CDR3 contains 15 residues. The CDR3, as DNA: TGTGCCAGCAGTTTGCGACAGGCCGATACAGATACGCAGTATTTT. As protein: CASSLRQADTDTQYF.

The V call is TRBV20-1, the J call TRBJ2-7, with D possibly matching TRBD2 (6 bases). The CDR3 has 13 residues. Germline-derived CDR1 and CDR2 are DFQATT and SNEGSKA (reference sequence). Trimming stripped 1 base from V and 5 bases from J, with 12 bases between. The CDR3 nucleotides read TGCAGTGCTAGAGTACCGGGAGAGGACGAGCAGTACTTC. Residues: CSARVPGEDEQYF.

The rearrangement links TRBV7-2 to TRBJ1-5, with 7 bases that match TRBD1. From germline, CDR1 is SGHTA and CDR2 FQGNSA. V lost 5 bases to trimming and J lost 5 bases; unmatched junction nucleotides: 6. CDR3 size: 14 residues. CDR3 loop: CASSLDRRDQPQHF. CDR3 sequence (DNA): TGTGCCAGCAGCCTGGACAGGAGGGATCAGCCCCAGCATTTT.

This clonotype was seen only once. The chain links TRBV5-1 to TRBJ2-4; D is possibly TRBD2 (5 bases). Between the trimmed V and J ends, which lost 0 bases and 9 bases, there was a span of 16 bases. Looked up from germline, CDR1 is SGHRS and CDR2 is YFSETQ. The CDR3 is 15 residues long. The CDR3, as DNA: TGCGCCAGCAGCTTGGATCGGGGAGAAACGAGCATTCAGTACTTC. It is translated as CASSLDRGETSIQYF.

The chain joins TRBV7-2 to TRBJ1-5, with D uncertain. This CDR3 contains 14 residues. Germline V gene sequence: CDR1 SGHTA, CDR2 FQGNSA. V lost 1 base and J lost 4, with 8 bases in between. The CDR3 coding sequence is TGTGCCAGCAGCTTAGGACGGCAAAATCAGCCCCAGCATTTT. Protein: CASSLGRQNQPQHF. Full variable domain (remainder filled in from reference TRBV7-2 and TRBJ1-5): GAGVSQSPSNKVTEKGKDVELRCDPISGHTALYWYRQSLGQGLEFLIYFQGNSAPDKSGLPSDRFSAERTGGSVSTLTIQRTQQEDSAVYLCASSLGRQNQPQHFGDGTRLSIL.

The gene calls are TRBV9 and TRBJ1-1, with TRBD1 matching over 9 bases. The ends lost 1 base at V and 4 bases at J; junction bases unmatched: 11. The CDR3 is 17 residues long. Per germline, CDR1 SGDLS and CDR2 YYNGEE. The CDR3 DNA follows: TGTGCCAGCAGCGTAAACCGCGGGACAGGGAGAGGCACTGAAGCTTTCTTT. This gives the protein CASSVNRGTGRGTEAFF.

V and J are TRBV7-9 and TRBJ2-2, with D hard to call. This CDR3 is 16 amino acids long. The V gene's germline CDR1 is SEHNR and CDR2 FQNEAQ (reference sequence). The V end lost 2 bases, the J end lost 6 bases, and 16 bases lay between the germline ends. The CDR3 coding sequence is TGTGCCAGCAGCTTAATTAACCTTGTGGCCTCCGGGGAGCTGTTTTTT. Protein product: CASSLINLVASGELFF.